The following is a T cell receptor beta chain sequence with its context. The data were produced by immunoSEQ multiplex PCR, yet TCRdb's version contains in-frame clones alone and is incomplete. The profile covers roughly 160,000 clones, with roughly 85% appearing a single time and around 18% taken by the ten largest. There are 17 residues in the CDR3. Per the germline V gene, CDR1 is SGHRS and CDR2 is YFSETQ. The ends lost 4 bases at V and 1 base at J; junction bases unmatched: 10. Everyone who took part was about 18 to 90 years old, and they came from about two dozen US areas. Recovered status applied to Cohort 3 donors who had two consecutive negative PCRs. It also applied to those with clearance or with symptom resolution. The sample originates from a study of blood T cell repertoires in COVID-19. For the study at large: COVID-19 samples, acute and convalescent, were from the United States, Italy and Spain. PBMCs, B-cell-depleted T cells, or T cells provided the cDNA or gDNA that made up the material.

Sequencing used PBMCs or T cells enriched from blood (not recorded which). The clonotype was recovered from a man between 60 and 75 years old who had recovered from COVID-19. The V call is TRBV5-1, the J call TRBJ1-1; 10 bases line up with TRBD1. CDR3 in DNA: TGCGCCAGCAGCCCGACAGGGGGCGTCCTGGGGAACACTGAAGCTTTCTTT. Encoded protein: CASSPTGGVLGNTEAFF.